This is a list of T cell receptor beta chains from one sample in a study of blood T cells in healthy people across ages. TCRdb passed the 5' RACE reads through MiXCR, listing each CDR3 protein once. The sample contains some 1.5 million distinct CDR3 sequences, approximately 30% of which appear only once. Sequenced sample: blood. The receptors originated from a woman aged 25 to 39 in good health. Each CDR3 is given with its conserved first and last residue. The order of the fields is D gene, J gene, clone size, V gene, CDR3 DNA, CDR3 protein. D genes are given only for firm matches. Not every row has a clone size; where given, it reads once, few, many or a size class.

TRBD1,TRBJ1-1,few,TRBV28,TGTGCCAGCCAGGGCAGGGGGCGGACTGAAGCTTTCTTT,CASQGRGRTEAFF
TRBD1,TRBJ1-2,few,TRBV4-1,TGCGCCAGCAGACAGGGGACGGAGAATAACTATGGCTACACCTTC,CASRQGTENNYGYTF
NA,TRBJ2-1,NA,TRBV4-1,TGCGCCAGCAGCCAAGTTGGAGAGACCCAGTTCTTC,CASSQVGETQFF
NA,TRBJ2-5,many,TRBV12-3/TRBV12-4,TGTGCCAGCAGAAGAGGGACCAAAGAGACCCAGTACTTC,CASRRGTKETQYF
NA,TRBJ2-3,NA,TRBV25-1,TGTGCCAGCAGGGACCCAAGTCTTGCGGATACGCAGTATTTT,CASRDPSLADTQYF
NA,TRBJ2-6,NA,TRBV7-2,TGTGCCAGCAGCTCTATCAGGACTTTC,CASSSIRTF
NA,TRBJ2-5,few,TRBV20-1,TGCAGTGCTAGAGATAGGAAGAGCAGGGGATTCCAAGAGACCCAGTACTTC,CSARDRKSRGFQETQYF
NA,TRBJ2-7,many,TRBV4-1,TGCGCCAGCAGCCGGGGCGGGGTTGAGTACGAGCAGTACTTC,CASSRGGVEYEQYF
NA,TRBJ2-7,NA,TRBV7-2,TGTGCCAGCAGCTTAGCTGGCTCCTACAAGCAGTACTTC,CASSLAGSYKQYF
NA,TRBJ2-3,once,TRBV5-1,TGCGCCAGCAGCTCCGACAGGCCCCCAGATACGCAGTATTTT,CASSSDRPPDTQYF
NA,TRBJ2-2,many,TRBV5-1,TGTGCCAGCAGCTTGGGTTCGAACACCGGGGAGCTGTTTTTT,CASSLGSNTGELFF
NA,TRBJ2-6,many,TRBV6-5,TGTGCCAGCAGTTACGCAGGATTAAGCTCTGGGGCCAACGTCCTGACTTTC,CASSYAGLSSGANVLTF
NA,TRBJ2-1,many,TRBV15,TGTGCCACCAGCAGACTAGCGAACTCCTACAATGAGCAGTTCTTC,CATSRLANSYNEQFF
TRBD1,TRBJ1-2,few,TRBV12-3/TRBV12-4,TGTGCCAGCAGCACCCGGACAGGGGGGGCCTACACCTTC,CASSTRTGGAYTF
TRBD1,TRBJ2-7,few,TRBV5-5,TGTGCCAGCAGCCTCCGGGACAGGGGTGTCCGGAGCTCCTACGAGCAGTACTTC,CASSLRDRGVRSSYEQYF
NA,TRBJ2-1,many,TRBV25-1,TGTGCCAGCAGTGAATTGGGTGCGGGAGAGCAGTTCTTC,CASSELGAGEQFF
TRBD1,TRBJ2-1,few,TRBV10-3,TGTGCCATCAGTGTTGGGACAGGGGGTGTTGAGCAGTTCTTC,CAISVGTGGVEQFF
NA,TRBJ2-2,many,TRBV12-3/TRBV12-4,TGTGCCAGCAGTTTAGGGGGCACCGGGGAGCTGTTTTTT,CASSLGGTGELFF
NA,TRBJ2-7,many,TRBV4-3,TGCGCCAGCAGCCAAGGGGCCGCCACTGGTGAGCAGTACTTC,CASSQGAATGEQYF
NA,TRBJ2-2,NA,TRBV20-1,TGCAGTGCTAGCTCGAGGGTCCCCGGGGAGCTGTTTTTT,CSASSRVPGELFF
NA,TRBJ2-7,few,TRBV24-1,TGTGCCACCCACAGGGTGGTTTCCTACGAGCAGTACTTC,CATHRVVSYEQYF
NA,TRBJ1-2,few,TRBV28,TGTGCCAGCAGTTTGTTATACTATGGCTACACCTTC,CASSLLYYGYTF